These 30 T cell receptor beta chains originate from one sample sequenced in a study of OX40 agonist ivuxolimab in advanced cancers. TCRdb's copy holds only in-frame clones and misses some; the assay was immunoSEQ multiplex PCR. The sample lists about 55,000 clones; 70% to 85% were seen once. Here the sequenced sample was CD4+ or CD8+ T cells sorted from blood, taken in a trial of the OX40 agonist ivuxolimab. The source is an adult with an advanced solid tumor such as melanoma, head and neck, liver or kidney cancer.

The chain couples TRBV5-5 to TRBJ1-4; a possible D gene is TRBD1 (6 bases). The V and J ends lost 4 bases and 3 bases respectively, with 10 bases between them. Germline-derived CDR1 and CDR2 are SGHKS and YYEKEE (reference sequence). The CDR3 covers 14 residues. Here the CDR3 DNA reads TGTGCCAGCAGCCGTACAGGGTCTAATGAAAAACTGTTTTTT. Protein sequence: CASSRTGSNEKLFF.

Details on this clone: The junction departs from the called germline gene at one end, perhaps through a read error. The genes are TRBV5-8 and TRBJ2-5, with 7 bases that match TRBD2. There are 15 residues in the CDR3. Germline V CDR1 and CDR2: SGHTS, YDEGEE. CDR3 bases: TGTGCCAGCACCTTGGGGAAAAGCGGGAAAGAGACCCAGTACTTC. Translation: CASTLGKSGKETQYF.

This clone was seen only once. CDR3 sequence: CASSSGDREGSPLHF. For the CDR3, the DNA is TGTGCCAGCAGTTCAGGGGACAGGGAAGGTTCACCCCTCCACTTT. The V call is TRBV28, the J call TRBJ1-6; 9 nucleotides agree with TRBD1. V was clipped by 4 bases and J by 9 bases; unmatched bases: 7. The CDR3 is made up of 15 amino acids. Looked up from germline, CDR1 is MDHEN and CDR2 is SYDVKM.

The CDR3 here is CASSLTSFEQYF. In DNA, the CDR3 is TGTGCCAGCAGTTTGACTAGTTTCGAGCAGTACTTC. This rearrangement joins TRBV28 to TRBJ2-7; D perhaps matches TRBD2 (6 bases). V gave up 3 bases and J gave up 6 bases, with 9 bases separating them. CDR1 is MDHEN and CDR2 is SYDVKM in the germline V gene. The CDR3 consists of 12 residues.

This clone appeared a single time. The V gene is TRBV18, the J gene TRBJ2-7; weak D call: TRBD1 (5 bases). The germline V gene encodes CDR1 KGHSH and CDR2 LQKENI. The germline V and J ends were trimmed by 3 bases and 2 bases, with 11 bases remaining between them. The CDR3 covers 14 residues. The CDR3, as DNA: TGTGCCAGCTCACCGGACATCCCGGCCTACGAGCAGTACTTC. Translating it yields CASSPDIPAYEQYF.

On this clone: One end of the junction is discordant with germline, which a read error may explain. The genes are TRBV6-1 and TRBJ1-1; D is undetermined. This CDR3 spans 11 amino acids. In germline, CDR1 is MNHNS, CDR2 SASEGT. The CDR3 nucleotides are TGTGCCAGCAGTGAAGCACTATCGGGGAACTTT. Its translation: CASSEALSGNF.

The chain recombines TRBV13 with TRBJ1-4; perhaps TRBD1 as D (5 bases). The ends were cut back, 1 base at V and 11 bases at J, with 8 bases in the middle. This CDR3 comprises 12 residues. CDR1 and CDR2 (germline): PRHDT, FYEKMQ (reference sequence). CDR3 loop: CASSLVGDKLFF. The CDR3 region has the DNA TGTGCCAGCAGCTTAGTGGGGGACAAACTGTTTTTT.

J is TRBJ1-4 and V is TRBV28; 10 nucleotides line up with TRBD1. Unmatched junction bases numbered 11, after V lost 5 bases and J lost 2 bases. Germline CDR1 is MDHEN and CDR2 is SYDVKM. The CDR3 has 18 residues. CDR3 residues: CASSLRTGGKGTNEKLFF. The CDR3 DNA reads as TGTGCCAGCAGTCTTCGGACAGGGGGGAAGGGGACTAATGAAAAACTGTTTTTT.

The chain carries TRBV12-2 and TRBJ2-3; the listed D gene, TRBD2, was not tested against the DNA. TRBV12-2 is recorded as a pseudogene. The CDR3 length is 17 residues. CDR3 amino acids: CASRLGRLAFSTDTQYF. The CDR3 bases are TGTGCAAGTCGCTTAGGGCGACTAGCGTTTAGCACAGATACGCAGTATTTT.

V gene TRBV6-5 combines with J gene TRBJ2-7, with TRBD2 as a possible D gene (5 bases). This CDR3 has 13 amino acids. CDR1 and CDR2 from the germline V gene are MNHEY and SVGAGI. V was clipped by 5 bases and J by 3 bases, with 11 bases between them. The CDR3 coding sequence is TGTGCCAGCAGTCGGCGGACTTTCTACGAGCAGTACTTC. Its protein is CASSRRTFYEQYF.

This chain uses TRBV7-3 with TRBJ2-1, with 7 bases matching TRBD2. This CDR3 region has 16 residues. Trimming cost V 2 bases and J 4 bases; bases outside gene matches: 8. Germline CDR1 and CDR2: SGHTA and FQGTGA. The CDR3 DNA reads TGTGCCAGCAGCTTAGGCGGGAGTGGGGGTTACAATGAGCAGTTCTTC. It translates to CASSLGGSGGYNEQFF. The complete variable domain, with remaining parts taken from reference TRBV7-3 and TRBJ2-1, reads GAGVSQTPSNKVTEKGKYVELRCDPISGHTALYWYRQSLGQGPEFLIYFQGTGAADDSGLPNDRFFAVRPEGSVSTLKIQRTERGDSAVYLCASSLGGSGGYNEQFFGPGTRLTVL.

This clone is a singleton in its sample. The V and J genes are TRBV28 and TRBJ2-3, with 9 bases identical to TRBD1. CDR1 and CDR2 (germline): MDHEN, SYDVKM. Losses at the gene ends were 5 bases for V and 7 bases for J; bases not matched to a gene: 7. The CDR3 runs to 14 residues. The DNA for the CDR3 is TGTGCCAGCAGTACAGGGGGCGCTTGGCATACGCAGTATTTT. Amino acid sequence: CASSTGGAWHTQYF.

V and J are TRBV28 and TRBJ1-3; D is perhaps TRBD1 (6 bases). The CDR3 contains 16 residues. Germline loops: CDR1 MDHEN, CDR2 SYDVKM. V was shortened by 3 bases and J by 1 base, with 13 bases between the two germline ends. The CDR3, as DNA: TGTGCCAGCAGTTTTCTTCAGGGGAGGTCTGGAAACACCATATATTTT. Translating it yields CASSFLQGRSGNTIYF.

The chain has TRBV6-5 and TRBJ2-3; tentatively, D is TRBD1 or TRBD2 (6 bases each). The germline V and J ends were trimmed by 0 bases and 6 bases, with 13 bases remaining between them. The length of the CDR3 is 15 residues. Germline loops: CDR1 MNHEY, CDR2 SVGAGI. The DNA of the CDR3 is TGTGCCAGCAGTTACTCAGCCGGGGGCGCGGATACGCAGTATTTT. This translates into CASSYSAGGADTQYF.

This clone has a handful of counts. This rearrangement joins TRBV6-1 to TRBJ2-7; D gene uncertain. The V gene's germline CDR1 is MNHNS and CDR2 SASEGT. V was trimmed by 8 bases and J by 3 bases, leaving 8 bases between them. This CDR3 has 11 amino acids. In nucleotides, the CDR3 is TGTGCCAGCGGGATGGGCTACGAGCAGTACTTC. This codes for CASGMGYEQYF.

The chain joins TRBV7-6 to TRBJ2-2, with D uncertain. The V end lost 1 base, the J end lost 2 bases, and 8 bases lay between the germline ends. Germline CDR1 is SGHVS and CDR2 is FNYEAQ. The CDR3 covers 15 residues. The DNA of the CDR3 is TGTGCCAGCAGCTTAGGGCATCTTAACACCGGGGAGCTGTTTTTT. Translating gives CASSLGHLNTGELFF.

This clone came up once. The chain is built from TRBV19 and TRBJ1-2, with TRBD1 matching 8 bases. The CDR3 has 18 residues. Losses at the gene ends were 4 bases for V and 1 base for J; bases not matched to a gene: 14. From germline, CDR1 is LNHDA and CDR2 SQIVND (reference sequence). The DNA of the CDR3 is TGTGCCAGTAGTAGAGTGGGGGACAGGTACCGCCTTAACTATGGCTACACCTTC. It specifies CASSRVGDRYRLNYGYTF.

V and J are TRBV7-9 and TRBJ2-3; D might be TRBD1 or TRBD2, each matching 5 bases. With 1 base removed from V and 11 bases from J, the gap between germline ends came to 22 bases. The CDR3 has 16 amino acids. The germline gives CDR1 SEHNR, CDR2 FQNEAQ (reference sequence). The CDR3 region has the DNA TGTGCCAGCAGCTTAGTTCTGGGACGAGCAAAACCCCGGCAGTATTTT. This codes for CASSLVLGRAKPRQYF.

The rearrangement joins TRBV7-6 to TRBJ1-2; 7 positions agree with TRBD1. The CDR3 covers 15 residues. The V gene's germline CDR1 is SGHVS and CDR2 FNYEAQ. J lost 5 bases, V lost 5 bases, and 11 bases had no gene match. In DNA form, the CDR3 reads TGTGCCAGCAGCCTCCTGCCCACGGGACAGTATGGCTACACCTTC. Protein product: CASSLLPTGQYGYTF. The full variable domain, its missing parts supplied by reference TRBV7-6 and TRBJ1-2, is GAGVSQSPRYKVTKRGQDVALRCDPISGHVSLYWYRQALGQGPEFLTYFNYEAQQDKSGLPNDRFSAERPEGSISTLTIQRTEQRDSAMYRCASSLLPTGQYGYTFGSGTRLTVV.

The chain recombines TRBV6-6 with TRBJ1-6, with a tentative D call TRBD1 (5 bases). From germline, CDR1 is MNHNY and CDR2 SVGAGI (reference sequence). V lost 5 bases to trimming and J lost 7 bases, with 9 bases between them. There are 13 residues in the CDR3. CDR3 region: CASSSRDNSPLHF. Here the CDR3 DNA reads TGTGCCAGCAGTAGCCGGGACAATTCACCCCTCCACTTT.

The V and J genes are TRBV7-2 and TRBJ1-6, with D possibly being TRBD1 (5 bases). CDR1 is SGHTA and CDR2 is FQGNSA in the germline V gene. CDR3 size: 14 residues. V dropped 3 bases and J dropped 4 bases, with 7 bases sitting between them. The CDR3 DNA reads TGTGCCAGCAGCTTCGACAGTTATAATTCACCCCTCCACTTT. Translation gives CASSFDSYNSPLHF.

This clone was picked up a small number of times. This rearrangement joins TRBV5-6 to TRBJ2-7; 12 nucleotides agree with TRBD1. This CDR3 has 16 residues. Losses at the gene ends were 1 base for V and 4 bases for J; bases not matched to a gene: 6. CDR1 SGHDT and CDR2 YYEEEE come from the germline V gene. The CDR3 coding sequence is TGTGCCAGCAGCTTGATTAGGGGACAGGGGGCTTACGAGCAGTACTTC. Translation gives CASSLIRGQGAYEQYF.

V usage is TRBV5-1 and J usage is TRBJ1-4; 9 bases fit TRBD1. Germline V gene sequence: CDR1 SGHRS, CDR2 YFSETQ. With V trimmed by 7 bases and J by 8 bases, 6 bases remained unmatched. The CDR3 spans 13 residues. The CDR3 DNA reads TGCGCCAGCCGGGACAGGGAGGGAGAAAAACTGTTTTTT. Protein sequence: CASRDREGEKLFF.

The chain employs TRBV5-1 and TRBJ1-4, with 9 bases fitting TRBD1. This CDR3 contains 14 residues. CDR1 and CDR2 (germline): SGHRS, YFSETQ. Trimming removed 4 bases from V and 7 bases from J; junction bases left unmatched: 5. This CDR3 reads CASSRTGVGEKLFF. CDR3 sequence (DNA): TGCGCCAGCAGCCGGACAGGGGTCGGTGAAAAACTGTTTTTT. Complete variable domain (other parts from reference TRBV5-1 and TRBJ1-4): KAGVTQTPRYLIKTRGQQVTLSCSPISGHRSVSWYQQTPGQGLQFLFEYFSETQRNKGNFPGRFSGRQFSNSRSEMNVSTLELGDSALYLCASSRTGVGEKLFFGSGTQLSVL.

The chain is built from TRBV7-9 and TRBJ2-2, with a tentative D call TRBD1 (6 bases). Trimming shortened V by 1 base and J by 7 bases, and 13 bases separated the two germline ends. Germline CDR1 reads SEHNR; CDR2 reads FQNEAQ (reference sequence). The CDR3 consists of 15 residues. CDR3 nucleotide sequence: TGTGCCAGCAGCTTAGGACGGACAGCAGGCGGGGAGCTGTTTTTT. Encoded protein: CASSLGRTAGGELFF. Complete variable domain (other parts from reference TRBV7-9 and TRBJ2-2): DTGVSQNPRHKITKRGQNVTFRCDPISEHNRLYWYRQTLGQGPEFLTYFQNEAQLEKSRLLSDRFSAERPKGSFSTLEIQRTEQGDSAMYLCASSLGRTAGGELFFGEGSRLTVL.

This clone was picked up one time. V and J are TRBV19 and TRBJ1-4; the match to TRBD1 covers 7 bases. CDR3 length: 13 amino acids. Germline CDR1 and CDR2: LNHDA and SQIVND (reference sequence). The V and J ends lost 7 bases and 5 bases, in that order; junction bases with no gene match: 4. The CDR3 sequence is CASKGRGNEKLFF. CDR3 nucleotide sequence: TGTGCCAGTAAGGGCAGGGGGAATGAAAAACTGTTTTTT.

The chain employs TRBV30 and TRBJ1-1; tentative D call: TRBD1 (5 bases). Per germline, CDR1 GTSNPN and CDR2 SVGIG (reference sequence). CDR3 length equals 12 residues. V lost 0 bases and J 6 bases, leaving 8 bases between the germline ends. Written as DNA, the CDR3 is TGTGCCTGGAGTGTTCAGGGCTCTGAAGCTTTCTTT. This encodes CAWSVQGSEAFF.

V and J are TRBV4-2 and TRBJ2-1; TRBD1 might be the D (5 bases). Per the germline V gene, CDR1 is LGHNA and CDR2 is YNFKEQ. This CDR3 contains 15 residues. The V gene lost 1 base and the J gene lost 7 bases, with 14 bases spanning the gap. CDR3 sequence (DNA): TGTGCCAGCAGCCAAGTCGGCCTCCAGGGAAATGAGCAGTTCTTC. It codes for CASSQVGLQGNEQFF.

The rearrangement joins TRBV10-3 to TRBJ2-2; 8 bases map to TRBD2. Germline V gene lookup returns CDR1 ENHRY and CDR2 SYGVKD. V trimming: 4 bases; J trimming: 6 bases; junction bases outside the gene matches: 10. The CDR3 has 16 residues. Written as DNA, the CDR3 is TGTGCCATCAGTGGGACCGGGACTAGTACGTCCGGGGAGCTGTTTTTT. This gives the protein CAISGTGTSTSGELFF.

CDR3 sequence (DNA): TGTGCCAGCAGCTTATTACCAGCGGGGGCTTCCTGGGAGCAGTACTTC. Amino acid sequence: CASSLLPAGASWEQYF. The V and J genes are TRBV7-8 and TRBJ2-7; TRBD2 matches at 8 bases. The junction had 13 bases not matched to a gene; V was cut back by 2 bases and J by 7 bases. The CDR3 consists of 16 residues. Germline loops: CDR1 SGHVS, CDR2 FQNEAQ. Full variable domain (rest looked up from reference TRBV7-8 and TRBJ2-7): GAGVSQSPRYKVAKRGQDVALRCDPISGHVSLFWYQQALGQGPEFLTYFQNEAQLDKSGLPSDRFFAERPEGSVSTLKIQRTQQEDSAVYLCASSLLPAGASWEQYFGPGTRLTVT.